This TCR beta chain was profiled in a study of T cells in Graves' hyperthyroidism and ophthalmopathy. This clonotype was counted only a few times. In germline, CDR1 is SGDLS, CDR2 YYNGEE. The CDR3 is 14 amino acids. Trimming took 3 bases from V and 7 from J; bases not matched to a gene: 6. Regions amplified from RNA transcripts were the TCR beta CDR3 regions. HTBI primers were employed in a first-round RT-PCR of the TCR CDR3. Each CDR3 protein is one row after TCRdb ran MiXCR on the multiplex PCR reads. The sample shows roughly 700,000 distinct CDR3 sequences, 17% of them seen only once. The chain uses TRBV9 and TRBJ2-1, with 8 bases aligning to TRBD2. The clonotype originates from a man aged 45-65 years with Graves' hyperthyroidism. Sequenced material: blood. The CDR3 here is CASSATSGTNEQFF. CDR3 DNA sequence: TGTGCCAGCAGCGCAACTAGCGGAACGAATGAGCAGTTCTTC. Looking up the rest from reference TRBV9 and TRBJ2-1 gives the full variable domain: DSGVTQTPKHLITATGQRVTLRCSPRSGDLSVYWYQQSLDQGLQFLIQYYNGEERAKGNILERFSAQQFPDLHSELNLSSLELGDSALYFCASSATSGTNEQFFGPGTRLTVL.